A selection of T cell receptor beta chains follows, all from one sample in a study of shared clonotypes between healthy human individuals. The table came from immunoSEQ multiplex PCR; TCRdb's copy has only in-frame clones and leaves some out. The data contain 400,000 to 550,000 clones, around 79% of them singletons. The material sequenced was PBMCs. The receptor source for this set is a woman aged 40 to 50 in good health. Some clones in this sample may be carry-over from other donors' samples. The CDR3 runs from the conserved cysteine through the conserved F or W. The order of the fields is V gene, J gene, D gene, clone size, CDR3 protein, CDR3 DNA. The D gene is left open where the match is weak. Clone size is given for some rows only: seen once, a few or many times, or a class if the clone is expanded.

V gene: TRBV19; J gene: TRBJ2-1; D gene: TRBD2; clone size: .; CDR3 protein: CASRKTSGGGEQFF; CDR3 DNA: TGTGCCAGTCGGAAGACTAGCGGGGGGGGAGAGCAGTTCTTC
V gene: TRBV19; J gene: TRBJ2-6; D gene: .; clone size: .; CDR3 protein: CASSIIKLDRSGANVLTF; CDR3 DNA: TGTGCCAGTAGTATCATTAAATTAGACAGATCTGGGGCCAACGTCCTGACTTTC
V gene: TRBV19; J gene: TRBJ2-7; D gene: TRBD1; clone size: .; CDR3 protein: CASSKGQGYYEQYF; CDR3 DNA: TGTGCCAGTAGTAAGGGACAGGGTTACTACGAGCAGTACTTC
V gene: TRBV5-4; J gene: TRBJ2-7; D gene: .; clone size: .; CDR3 protein: CASSLGGEQYF; CDR3 DNA: TGTGCCAGCAGCTTGGGAGGCGAGCAGTACTTC
V gene: TRBV23-1; J gene: TRBJ1-2; D gene: .; clone size: .; CDR3 protein: CASGGHLLNYGYTF; CDR3 DNA: TGCGCCAGCGGGGGACACCTCCTAAACTATGGCTACACCTTC
V gene: TRBV2; J gene: TRBJ2-7; D gene: TRBD1; clone size: few; CDR3 protein: CASSDRDSAYEQYF; CDR3 DNA: TGTGCCAGCAGTGACCGGGACAGTGCCTACGAGCAGTACTTC
V gene: TRBV29-1; J gene: TRBJ1-3; D gene: .; clone size: .; CDR3 protein: CSVEDRGAGDTIYF; CDR3 DNA: TGCAGCGTTGAAGATAGGGGCGCAGGGGACACCATATATTTT
V gene: TRBV28; J gene: TRBJ1-2; D gene: TRBD1; clone size: .; CDR3 protein: CASGGDREFDNYGYTF; CDR3 DNA: TGTGCCAGCGGCGGGGACAGGGAGTTTGATAACTATGGCTACACCTTC
V gene: TRBV28; J gene: TRBJ1-4; D gene: .; clone size: .; CDR3 protein: CASWGATNEKLFF; CDR3 DNA: TGTGCCAGCTGGGGCGCAACTAATGAAAAACTGTTTTTT
V gene: TRBV5-1; J gene: TRBJ1-6; D gene: .; clone size: .; CDR3 protein: CASSLAQVAGSPLHF; CDR3 DNA: TGCGCCAGCAGCTTGGCCCAAGTCGCCGGTTCACCCCTCCACTTT
V gene: TRBV11-2; J gene: TRBJ2-2; D gene: .; clone size: .; CDR3 protein: CASSLDNRNTGELFF; CDR3 DNA: TGTGCCAGCAGCTTAGATAATAGGAACACCGGGGAGCTGTTTTTT
V gene: TRBV4-3; J gene: TRBJ1-2; D gene: TRBD1; clone size: .; CDR3 protein: CASSQDYRGNGYTF; CDR3 DNA: TGCGCCAGCAGCCAAGATTACAGGGGAAATGGCTACACCTTC
V gene: TRBV7-2; J gene: TRBJ2-5; D gene: .; clone size: .; CDR3 protein: CASSLGLSQETQYF; CDR3 DNA: TGTGCCAGCAGCTTGGGGCTAAGCCAAGAGACCCAGTACTTC
V gene: TRBV4-3; J gene: TRBJ2-7; D gene: TRBD2; clone size: .; CDR3 protein: CASSQVGRANEQYF; CDR3 DNA: TGCGCCAGCAGCCAAGTCGGGAGGGCCAACGAGCAGTACTTC
V gene: TRBV5-1; J gene: TRBJ2-1; D gene: .; clone size: .; CDR3 protein: CASSLGLIAEQFF; CDR3 DNA: TGCGCCAGCAGCTTGGGGCTAATCGCTGAGCAGTTCTTC
V gene: TRBV25-1; J gene: TRBJ2-1; D gene: .; clone size: once; CDR3 protein: CASSPITGPSSYNEQFF; CDR3 DNA: TGTGCCAGCAGTCCAATTACAGGGCCAAGCTCCTACAATGAGCAGTTCTTC
V gene: TRBV14; J gene: TRBJ2-5; D gene: .; clone size: few; CDR3 protein: CASSQVSGQETQYF; CDR3 DNA: TGTGCCAGCAGCCAAGTGTCTGGCCAAGAGACCCAGTACTTC
V gene: TRBV5-1; J gene: TRBJ2-2; D gene: TRBD1; clone size: .; CDR3 protein: CASSPGQGDTGELFF; CDR3 DNA: TGCGCCAGCAGCCCGGGACAGGGAGACACCGGGGAGCTGTTTTTT
V gene: TRBV5-6; J gene: TRBJ2-5; D gene: .; clone size: .; CDR3 protein: CASSFVGAGETQYF; CDR3 DNA: TGTGCCAGCAGCTTTGTGGGGGCCGGAGAGACCCAGTACTTC
V gene: TRBV18; J gene: TRBJ1-1; D gene: .; clone size: .; CDR3 protein: CASSPTGSEAFF; CDR3 DNA: TGTGCCAGCTCACCAACGGGCTCTGAAGCTTTCTTT
V gene: TRBV2; J gene: TRBJ2-7; D gene: .; clone size: .; CDR3 protein: CASSGQGGPYEQYF; CDR3 DNA: TGTGCCAGCAGTGGGCAGGGAGGTCCCTACGAGCAGTACTTC
V gene: TRBV5-5; J gene: TRBJ1-1; D gene: TRBD1; clone size: few; CDR3 protein: CASSWLGTGMGSTEAFF; CDR3 DNA: TGTGCCAGCAGCTGGTTGGGGACAGGGATGGGGAGCACTGAAGCTTTCTTT
V gene: TRBV27; J gene: TRBJ1-2; D gene: .; clone size: .; CDR3 protein: CASSSPSLGGPQGYTF; CDR3 DNA: TGTGCCAGCAGTTCGCCCTCTTTGGGGGGCCCCCAGGGCTACACCTTC
V gene: TRBV28; J gene: TRBJ1-5; D gene: .; clone size: .; CDR3 protein: CASRYQIQPQHF; CDR3 DNA: TGTGCCAGCAGGTATCAGATTCAGCCCCAGCATTTT
V gene: TRBV28; J gene: TRBJ1-2; D gene: .; clone size: .; CDR3 protein: CASSPAGIDGGYTF; CDR3 DNA: TGTGCCAGCAGCCCCGCGGGGATAGATGGTGGCTACACCTTC
V gene: TRBV5-6; J gene: TRBJ1-2; D gene: .; clone size: .; CDR3 protein: CASRFCRKTYGYTF; CDR3 DNA: TGTGCCAGCAGGTTCTGTCGAAAGACCTATGGCTACACCTTC
V gene: TRBV7-9; J gene: TRBJ2-7; D gene: .; clone size: .; CDR3 protein: CASSLYPPLDEQYF; CDR3 DNA: TGTGCCAGCAGCCTCTATCCACCCCTCGACGAGCAGTACTTC
V gene: TRBV19; J gene: TRBJ1-5; D gene: TRBD1; clone size: .; CDR3 protein: CASNIGTDLKNQPQHF; CDR3 DNA: TGTGCCAGTAATATAGGGACAGACTTAAAAAATCAGCCCCAGCATTTT
V gene: TRBV30; J gene: TRBJ2-1; D gene: .; clone size: .; CDR3 protein: CAWTRGSFEEQFF; CDR3 DNA: TGTGCCTGGACACGGGGTTCCTTTGAGGAGCAGTTCTTC
V gene: TRBV5-1; J gene: TRBJ2-7; D gene: .; clone size: few; CDR3 protein: CASSLVSGVGYEQYF; CDR3 DNA: TGCGCCAGCAGCTTGGTTTCGGGAGTGGGGTACGAGCAGTACTTC
V gene: TRBV30; J gene: TRBJ2-7; D gene: .; clone size: .; CDR3 protein: CAWSERGSEQYF; CDR3 DNA: TGTGCCTGGAGCGAAAGGGGGAGCGAGCAGTACTTC
V gene: TRBV10-3; J gene: TRBJ2-1; D gene: TRBD2; clone size: .; CDR3 protein: CAIRVAGGPGNEQFF; CDR3 DNA: TGTGCCATCAGGGTAGCGGGAGGGCCGGGGAATGAGCAGTTCTTC
V gene: TRBV7-8; J gene: TRBJ2-1; D gene: .; clone size: .; CDR3 protein: CASSLEYSEQFF; CDR3 DNA: TGTGCCAGCAGCTTGGAGTACAGTGAGCAGTTCTTC
V gene: TRBV5-5; J gene: TRBJ2-7; D gene: TRBD2; clone size: .; CDR3 protein: CASSAGGGIYEQYF; CDR3 DNA: TGTGCCAGCAGCGCGGGAGGGGGGATCTACGAGCAGTACTTC
V gene: TRBV15; J gene: TRBJ2-7; D gene: TRBD2; clone size: .; CDR3 protein: CATSRSPGEGREQYF; CDR3 DNA: TGTGCCACCAGCAGGAGCCCCGGGGAGGGTCGCGAGCAGTACTTC
V gene: TRBV19; J gene: TRBJ1-4; D gene: .; clone size: .; CDR3 protein: CASSITRMTTNEKLFF; CDR3 DNA: TGTGCCAGTAGTATAACCAGGATGACAACTAATGAAAAACTGTTTTTT
V gene: TRBV23-1; J gene: TRBJ1-3; D gene: .; clone size: .; CDR3 protein: CASSHPGTRGNTIYF; CDR3 DNA: TGCGCCAGCAGCCACCCCGGGACAAGAGGAAACACCATATATTTT
V gene: TRBV7-3; J gene: TRBJ2-5; D gene: .; clone size: .; CDR3 protein: CASSQWVAETQYF; CDR3 DNA: TGTGCCAGCAGCCAATGGGTCGCAGAGACCCAGTACTTC
V gene: TRBV10-1; J gene: TRBJ2-3; D gene: TRBD1; clone size: .; CDR3 protein: CASSGGQGNADTQYF; CDR3 DNA: TGCGCCAGCAGTGGAGGACAGGGTAATGCAGATACGCAGTATTTT
V gene: TRBV9; J gene: TRBJ1-5; D gene: .; clone size: .; CDR3 protein: CASSAELGSNQPQHF; CDR3 DNA: TGTGCCAGCAGCGCGGAACTAGGGAGCAATCAGCCCCAGCATTTT
V gene: TRBV6-6; J gene: TRBJ1-4; D gene: .; clone size: .; CDR3 protein: CASSYSSSGTEKLFF; CDR3 DNA: TGTGCCAGCAGTTACAGTTCGTCAGGGACTGAAAAACTGTTTTTT
V gene: TRBV28; J gene: TRBJ2-4; D gene: TRBD2; clone size: .; CDR3 protein: CASRTFSGDKNIQYF; CDR3 DNA: TGTGCCAGCAGGACTTTTAGCGGGGACAAAAACATTCAGTACTTC
V gene: TRBV5-1; J gene: TRBJ2-1; D gene: .; clone size: .; CDR3 protein: CASSLTTYNEQFF; CDR3 DNA: TGCGCCAGCAGCTTGACAACATACAATGAGCAGTTCTTC
V gene: TRBV7-6; J gene: TRBJ2-7; D gene: TRBD1; clone size: .; CDR3 protein: CASSLAEGAEQYF; CDR3 DNA: TGTGCCAGCAGCTTAGCCGAGGGGGCCGAGCAGTACTTC
V gene: TRBV9; J gene: TRBJ2-1; D gene: .; clone size: few; CDR3 protein: CASSVHAGTQRNEQFF; CDR3 DNA: TGTGCCAGCAGCGTTCACGCCGGGACACAGAGAAATGAGCAGTTCTTC
V gene: TRBV27; J gene: TRBJ2-5; D gene: TRBD1; clone size: .; CDR3 protein: CASSGTGVVRETQYF; CDR3 DNA: TGTGCCAGCAGTGGGACAGGGGTCGTGCGAGAGACCCAGTACTTC
V gene: TRBV4-1; J gene: TRBJ2-3; D gene: TRBD2; clone size: .; CDR3 protein: CASSRGTSGSGTDTQYF; CDR3 DNA: TGCGCCAGCAGCCGAGGGACTAGCGGGAGTGGAACAGATACGCAGTATTTT
V gene: TRBV14; J gene: TRBJ1-3; D gene: .; clone size: .; CDR3 protein: CASSQVRGAGNTIYF; CDR3 DNA: TGTGCCAGCAGCCAAGTAAGAGGGGCTGGAAACACCATATATTTT